This T cell receptor beta chain appears in the sequencing data of a study of T cell responses to AZD1222 COVID-19 vaccine. Using immunoSEQ multiplex PCR, the repertoire was profiled, and TCRdb retains in-frame clones only, with some absent. The sample consists of about 110,000 clones, 70% to 90% of them appearing once. Second-dose schedules of about 4 or about 12 weeks were combined. Trimming left V 9 bases short and J 4 bases short, with 13 bases between. The CDR3 is 13 residues long. This clonotype was sampled from an adult who received the AZD1222 COVID-19 vaccine. The chain carries TRBV12-3 or TRBV12-4 and TRBJ1-5; no definite D call. Sequencing used peripheral blood, obtained 28 days after the second AZD1222 dose. CDR3 bases: TGTGCCAGTTCGCGCAGTTATAATCAGCCCCAGCATTTT. As protein: CASSRSYNQPQHF.